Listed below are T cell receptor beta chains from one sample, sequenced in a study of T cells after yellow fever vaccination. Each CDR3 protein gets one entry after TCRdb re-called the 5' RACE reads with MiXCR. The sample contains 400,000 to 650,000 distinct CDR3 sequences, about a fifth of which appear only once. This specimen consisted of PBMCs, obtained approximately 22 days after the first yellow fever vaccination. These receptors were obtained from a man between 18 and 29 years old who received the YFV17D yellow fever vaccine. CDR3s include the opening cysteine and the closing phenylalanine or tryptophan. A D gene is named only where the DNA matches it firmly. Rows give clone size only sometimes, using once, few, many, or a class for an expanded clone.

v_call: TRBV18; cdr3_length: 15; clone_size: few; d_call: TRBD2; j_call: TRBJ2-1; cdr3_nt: TGTGCCAGCTCAGGAGCGGGGGGATCCTACAATGAGCAGTTCTTC; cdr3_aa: CASSGAGGSYNEQFF
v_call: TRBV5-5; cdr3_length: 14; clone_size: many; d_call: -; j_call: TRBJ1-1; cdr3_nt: TGTGCCAGCAGCTTGGGGCATCGGGACACTGAAGCTTTCTTT; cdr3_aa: CASSLGHRDTEAFF
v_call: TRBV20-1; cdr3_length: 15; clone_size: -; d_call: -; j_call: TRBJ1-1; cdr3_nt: TGCAGTCTAATGCTAGGAGGCAGGGAGATGACTGAAGCTTTCTTT; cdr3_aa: CSLMLGGREMTEAFF
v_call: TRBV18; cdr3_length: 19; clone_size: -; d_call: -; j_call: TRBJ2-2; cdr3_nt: TGTGCCAGCTCACCACAGCTGGGAAATCCAGCCCAGAACACCGGGGAGCTGTTTTTT; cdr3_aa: CASSPQLGNPAQNTGELFF
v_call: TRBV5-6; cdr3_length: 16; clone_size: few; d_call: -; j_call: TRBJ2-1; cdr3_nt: TGTGCCAGCAGCTTGGTCGGTCTCCAGGGGAGGAATGAGCAGTTCTTC; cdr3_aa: CASSLVGLQGRNEQFF
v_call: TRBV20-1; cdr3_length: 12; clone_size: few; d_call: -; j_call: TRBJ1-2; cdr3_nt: TGCAGTGCTAGAGTGAAGGAATATGGCTACACCTTC; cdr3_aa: CSARVKEYGYTF
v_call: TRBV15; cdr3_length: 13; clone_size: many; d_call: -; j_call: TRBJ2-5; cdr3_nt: TGTGCCACCAGCAGAGACACGTGGGAGACCCAGTACTTC; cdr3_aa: CATSRDTWETQYF
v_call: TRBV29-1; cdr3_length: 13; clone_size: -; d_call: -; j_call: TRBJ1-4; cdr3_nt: TGCAGCGCCGGGTCCTCAGCTACTGAAAAACTGTTTTTT; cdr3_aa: CSAGSSATEKLFF
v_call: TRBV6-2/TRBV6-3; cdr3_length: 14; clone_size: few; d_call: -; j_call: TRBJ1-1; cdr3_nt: TGTGCCAGCGAACCTGTTTGGGGGCAAACTGAAGCTTTCTTT; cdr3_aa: CASEPVWGQTEAFF
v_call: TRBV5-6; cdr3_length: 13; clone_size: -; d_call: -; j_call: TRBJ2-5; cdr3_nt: TGTGCCAGCAGCCCCCAGGGGCGGAAGACCCAGTACTTC; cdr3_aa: CASSPQGRKTQYF
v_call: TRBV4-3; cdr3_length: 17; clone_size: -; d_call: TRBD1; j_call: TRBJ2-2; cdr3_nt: TGCGCCAGCAGCCAAGAACTCGCTCGCGGGACAGGGAGATTGCTGTTTTTT; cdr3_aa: CASSQELARGTGRLLFF
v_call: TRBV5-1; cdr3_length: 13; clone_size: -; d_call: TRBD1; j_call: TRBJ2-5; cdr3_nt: TGCCCCAGCAGATGGACAGGTCAAGAGACCCAGTACTTC; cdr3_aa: CPSRWTGQETQYF
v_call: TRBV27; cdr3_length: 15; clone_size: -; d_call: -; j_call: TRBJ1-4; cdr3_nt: TGTGCCAGCAGGCTACAGGGTGCAACTAATGAAAAACTGTTTTTT; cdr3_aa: CASRLQGATNEKLFF
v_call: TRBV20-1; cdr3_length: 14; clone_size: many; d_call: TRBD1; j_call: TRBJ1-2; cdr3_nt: TGCAGTGCTAGACAGGGGGCGAGTCGGTATGGCTACACCTTC; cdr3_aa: CSARQGASRYGYTF
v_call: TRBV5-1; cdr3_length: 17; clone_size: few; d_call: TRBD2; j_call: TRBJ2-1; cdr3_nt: TGCGCCAGCAGCCGAAGGTTGGCGGGGGGGCCGGAAAATGAGCAGTTCTTC; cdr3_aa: CASSRRLAGGPENEQFF
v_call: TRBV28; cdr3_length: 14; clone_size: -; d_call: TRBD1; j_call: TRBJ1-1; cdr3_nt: TGTGCCAGCCCTCCCCGGACAGGGCGAGCTGAAGCTTTCTTT; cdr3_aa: CASPPRTGRAEAFF
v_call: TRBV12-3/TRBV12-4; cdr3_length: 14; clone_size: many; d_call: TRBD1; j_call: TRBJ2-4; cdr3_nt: TGTGCCAGCAGAATTACCGGGACAGAAAACATTCAGTACTTC; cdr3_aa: CASRITGTENIQYF
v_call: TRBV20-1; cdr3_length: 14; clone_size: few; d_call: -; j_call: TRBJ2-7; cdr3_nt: TGCAGTGCTAGCCCGGGACTGGGAGGAGGCGAGCAGTACTTC; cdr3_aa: CSASPGLGGGEQYF
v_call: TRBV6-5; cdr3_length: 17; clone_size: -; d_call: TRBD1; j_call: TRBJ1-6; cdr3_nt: TGTGCCAGCAGTTACTCGGGCCCCGAAACAGGGGGTTCACCCCTCCACTTT; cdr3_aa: CASSYSGPETGGSPLHF
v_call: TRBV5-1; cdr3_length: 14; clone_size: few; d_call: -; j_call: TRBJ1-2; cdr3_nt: TGCGCCAGCAGCTTGGCGGGGACTCCGTATGGCTACACCTTC; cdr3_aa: CASSLAGTPYGYTF
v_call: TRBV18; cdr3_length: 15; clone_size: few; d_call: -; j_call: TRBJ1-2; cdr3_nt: TGTGCCAGCTCACAGTCGGACGGTACGCTCTATGGCTACACCTTC; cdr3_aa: CASSQSDGTLYGYTF
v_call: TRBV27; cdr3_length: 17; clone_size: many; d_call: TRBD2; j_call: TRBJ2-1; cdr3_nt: TGTGCCAGCAGTTTATCGATGGCTAGCGGGGGCCCTAATGAGCAGTTCTTC; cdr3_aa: CASSLSMASGGPNEQFF
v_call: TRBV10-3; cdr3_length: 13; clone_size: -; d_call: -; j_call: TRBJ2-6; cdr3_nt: TGTGCCATCAGCGACTGGACTGCCCACGTCCTGACTTTC; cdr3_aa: CAISDWTAHVLTF
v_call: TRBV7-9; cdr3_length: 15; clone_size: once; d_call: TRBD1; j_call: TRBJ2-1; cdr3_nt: TGTGCCAGCAGCCCTGGACAGGAATATTACAATGAGCAGTTCTTC; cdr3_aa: CASSPGQEYYNEQFF